This TCR beta chain was obtained from a study of OX40 agonist ivuxolimab in advanced cancers. About the study: An agonistic anti-OX40 (CD134) antibody, ivuxolimab, was used to treat the patients. Broader study findings: In the 0.1 to 3.0 mg/kg range, CD4+ and CD8+ blood T cells had expanded clonally by week 6. Normalized T-cell clonal expansion was also low in some nonresponders.

Using immunoSEQ multiplex PCR, the repertoire was profiled, and TCRdb retains in-frame clones only, with some absent. The data hold about 32,000 clones, with approximately 89% observed a single time. V was clipped by 4 bases and J by 2 bases; unmatched bases: 9. The CDR3 totals 16 residues. Remarks on this clone: Its target is not known.

Sequenced here: CD4+ or CD8+ T cells sorted from blood, sampled in a trial of the OX40 agonist ivuxolimab. This receptor was identified in an adult with an advanced solid tumor such as melanoma, head and neck, liver or kidney cancer. The V gene is TRBV23-1, the J gene TRBJ2-7; 9 nucleotides match TRBD1. TRBV23-1 is filed as an ORF, its function uncertain. DNA of the CDR3: TGCGCCAGCAGTCGCCCCCCGGGACAGGGCGCCTACGAGCAGTACTTC. Amino acid sequence: CASSRPPGQGAYEQYF.